The 25 T cell receptor beta chains reported below all come from one sample, sequenced in a study of cytomegalovirus exposure and HLA in healthy donors. This PCR relied on a set of 60 Vbeta primers and 13 Jbeta primers. Using immunoSEQ multiplex PCR, the repertoire was profiled, and TCRdb retains in-frame clones only, with some absent. The sample consists of around 69,000 clones, around three quarters of them appearing once. Input material: PBMCs. These TCRs come from a woman aged 50 to 60 in good health and CMV-seropositive.

The V call is TRBV10-3, the J call TRBJ1-3; D ambiguous. CDR3 length: 17 amino acids. Germline loops: CDR1 ENHRY, CDR2 SYGVKD. Trimming removed 1 base at V and 0 bases at J, with 13 bases between. The CDR3 region is CAISELAGLGSGNTIYF. The DNA of the CDR3 is TGTGCCATCAGTGAGTTGGCAGGTTTGGGCTCTGGAAACACCATATATTTT.

The gene calls are TRBV13 and TRBJ2-1, with TRBD2 identical over 13 bases. The CDR3 is 16 amino acids. Trimming took 5 bases from V and 0 from J; bases not matched to a gene: 1. Germline lookup yields CDR1 PRHDT and CDR2 FYEKMQ (reference sequence). In DNA form, the CDR3 reads TGTGCCAGCAGCGGGACTAGCGGGGACTCCTACAATGAGCAGTTCTTC. Protein product: CASSGTSGDSYNEQFF.

This clone was observed a few times. The rearrangement links TRBV25-1 to TRBJ1-1, with D possibly TRBD1 on 5 matching bases. Germline V gene lookup returns CDR1 MGHDK and CDR2 SYGVNS. The length of the CDR3 is 14 residues. V was trimmed by 2 bases and J by 4 bases, leaving 11 bases between them. The CDR3 spells CASSEHRMGTEAFF. Written as DNA, the CDR3 is TGTGCCAGCAGTGAACACAGGATGGGCACTGAAGCTTTCTTT.

The genes are TRBV27 and TRBJ2-1, with 9 bases identical to TRBD1. Germline values: CDR1 MNHEY, CDR2 SMNVEV (reference sequence). The CDR3 contains 15 residues. The V gene end was trimmed by 5 bases and the J gene end by 7 bases; junction bases not matched to a gene: 9. The CDR3: CASSTGQGYRNEQFF. The CDR3 DNA reads TGTGCCAGCAGTACGGGACAGGGATATCGAAATGAGCAGTTCTTC.

The sample holds a few counts of this clone. The chain employs TRBV6-6 and TRBJ1-4, with 8 bases aligning to TRBD1. This CDR3 comprises 16 residues. With 0 bases clipped from V and 8 bases from J, the junction kept 8 bases outside the gene matches. CDR1 and CDR2 (germline): MNHNY, SVGAGI (reference sequence). The CDR3, as DNA: TGTGCCAGCAGTTACTCGAGCCGGACAGGGCGGGAAAAACTGTTTTTT. As protein: CASSYSSRTGREKLFF.

This clone was observed a few times. The J gene is TRBJ2-3, the V gene TRBV29-1; the match to TRBD1 covers 8 bases. Germline CDR1 SQVTM, CDR2 ANQGSEA. Losses at the gene ends were 1 base for V and 2 bases for J; bases not matched to a gene: 11. This CDR3 has 17 amino acids. Here the CDR3 reads CSVEAGYGTGNTDTQYF. In DNA form, the CDR3 reads TGCAGCGTTGAAGCGGGCTACGGGACAGGCAACACAGATACGCAGTATTTT.

Of note for this clone: Relative to the germline gene, one junction end is altered; a read error may explain this. The rearrangement uses TRBV5-3 and TRBJ2-1; TRBD2 matches 12 bases. TRBV5-3 is known as an ORF, though its function is uncertain. The CDR3 covers 20 residues. CDR3 in amino acids: CARRLGERLAGVGSYNEQFF. In DNA, the CDR3 is TGTGCCAGAAGATTGGGGGAAAGACTAGCGGGAGTGGGTTCCTACAATGAGCAGTTCTTC.

The chain recombines TRBV28 with TRBJ2-7; D call uncertain. Germline CDR1 is MDHEN and CDR2 is SYDVKM. CDR3 length: 13 amino acids. V was clipped by 3 bases and J by 5 bases, with 11 bases between them. The CDR3 spells CASSFRLRDEQYF. DNA of the CDR3: TGTGCCAGCAGTTTCCGGTTACGCGACGAGCAGTACTTC.

This chain connects TRBV27 to TRBJ1-5, with a possible D match to TRBD1 (5 bases). Trimming took off 6 bases at V and 4 bases at J, with 13 bases between the two ends. Per germline, CDR1 MNHEY and CDR2 SMNVEV (reference sequence). This CDR3 has 14 amino acids. The CDR3 region is CASRSGDLNQPQHF. For the CDR3, the DNA is TGTGCCAGCAGATCGGGGGACTTAAATCAGCCCCAGCATTTT.

This clone was observed once. This chain joins TRBV6-6 and TRBJ2-7; 10 positions match TRBD2. With V trimmed by 0 bases and J by 4 bases, 6 bases remained unmatched. Germline CDR1 is MNHNY and CDR2 is SVGAGI (reference sequence). This CDR3 is built from 16 residues. The CDR3 region has the DNA TGTGCCAGCAGTTACTCACCTAGCGGGAGTTTTTACGAGCAGTACTTC. Residues: CASSYSPSGSFYEQYF.

The chain carries TRBV7-3 and TRBJ2-2, with 11 bases lining up with TRBD2. The CDR3 is 17 residues long. The V and J ends lost 5 bases and 6 bases, in that order; junction bases with no gene match: 11. Germline V CDR1 and CDR2: SGHTA, FQGTGA. The chain's CDR3 is CASSQGGSGRAAGELFF. CDR3 in DNA: TGTGCCAGCAGCCAGGGTGGTAGCGGGAGGGCCGCCGGGGAGCTGTTTTTT. The whole variable domain, remainder taken from reference TRBV7-3 and TRBJ2-2, is GAGVSQTPSNKVTEKGKYVELRCDPISGHTALYWYRQSLGQGPEFLIYFQGTGAADDSGLPNDRFFAVRPEGSVSTLKIQRTERGDSAVYLCASSQGGSGRAAGELFFGEGSRLTVL.

The V gene is TRBV9, the J gene TRBJ2-1; a possible D gene is TRBD2 (6 bases). The CDR3 spans 15 residues. Germline V CDR1 and CDR2: SGDLS, YYNGEE. The V gene lost 0 bases and the J gene lost 2 bases, with 9 bases spanning the gap. The CDR3 DNA follows: TGTGCCAGCAGCGTAGAACCTAGCGCCTACAATGAGCAGTTCTTC. This sequence encodes CASSVEPSAYNEQFF. Together with reference TRBV9 and TRBJ2-1, the CDR3 gives the full variable domain: DSGVTQTPKHLITATGQRVTLRCSPRSGDLSVYWYQQSLDQGLQFLIQYYNGEERAKGNILERFSAQQFPDLHSELNLSSLELGDSALYFCASSVEPSAYNEQFFGPGTRLTVL.

This clone was picked up a small number of times. The CDR3 DNA is TGTGCCAGCAGTCTCGGGGGACTAGCGGGAGTCGGGGAGCTGTTTTTT. It specifies CASSLGGLAGVGELFF. The rearrangement joins TRBV27 to TRBJ2-2; 14 positions match TRBD2. The trim removed 5 bases at V and 7 bases at J, leaving 6 bases unmatched. This CDR3 has 16 residues. CDR1 is MNHEY and CDR2 is SMNVEV in the germline V gene (reference sequence).

This clone has only a few counts. The V call is TRBV7-9, the J call TRBJ1-4; tentatively, D is TRBD1 (5 bases). The CDR3 spans 14 residues. The germline V gene encodes CDR1 SEHNR and CDR2 FQNEAQ (reference sequence). V shed 0 bases and J shed 8 bases, with 10 bases lying between them. The CDR3 here is CASSLAREEEKLFF. The CDR3 DNA reads as TGTGCCAGCAGCTTAGCCAGGGAAGAAGAAAAACTGTTTTTT.

CDR3: CASSFGQNTDTQYF. Here the CDR3 DNA reads TGTGCCAGCAGCTTTGGACAGAACACAGATACGCAGTATTTT. This chain connects TRBV5-6 to TRBJ2-3, with D possibly matching TRBD1 (6 bases). The V end lost 2 bases, the J end lost 2 bases, and 9 bases lay between the germline ends. The germline V gene has CDR1 SGHDT and CDR2 YYEEEE. This CDR3 is built from 14 residues.

The CDR3: CAISESFQSADTQYF. The CDR3 nucleotides read TGTGCCATCAGTGAGTCGTTCCAGTCCGCAGATACGCAGTATTTT. The V call is TRBV10-3, the J call TRBJ2-3; D remains ambiguous. The CDR3 has 15 amino acids. Trimming took off 0 bases at V and 4 bases at J, with 11 bases between the two ends. Germline-derived CDR1 and CDR2 are ENHRY and SYGVKD.

The V and J genes are TRBV18 and TRBJ2-7; 8 positions match TRBD2. Germline CDR1 KGHSH, CDR2 LQKENI. The V gene end was trimmed by 2 bases and the J gene end by 4 bases; junction bases not matched to a gene: 10. The CDR3 is 16 amino acids. The CDR3 is CASSPSSAGGWYEQYF. CDR3 nucleotide sequence: TGTGCCAGCTCACCATCCTCCGCGGGAGGATGGTACGAGCAGTACTTC.

The chain uses TRBV7-2 and TRBJ2-1, with D tentatively TRBD2 (7 bases). V was clipped by 1 base and J by 9 bases, with 13 bases between them. There are 14 residues in the CDR3. Germline-derived CDR1 and CDR2 are SGHTA and FQGNSA. The CDR3 protein is CASSLGGGRSEQFF. CDR3 in DNA: TGTGCCAGCAGCTTAGGGGGGGGCCGCTCTGAGCAGTTCTTC.

The sample holds a few counts of this clone. The chain combines TRBV11-1 with TRBJ1-6, with 11 bases aligning to TRBD1. After removal of 2 bases from V and 7 bases from J, the junction contained 1 base not matched to a gene. The germline V gene has CDR1 SGHAT and CDR2 FQDESV (reference sequence). The CDR3 is 15 residues long. In DNA form, the CDR3 reads TGTGCCAGCAGCTTATGGACAGGGGGCAATTCACCCCTCCACTTT. Amino acids: CASSLWTGGNSPLHF. The full variable domain, rest sourced from reference TRBV11-1 and TRBJ1-6, is EAEVAQSPRYKITEKSQAVAFWCDPISGHATLYWYRQILGQGPELLVQFQDESVVDDSQLPKDRFSAERLKGVDSTLKIQPAELGDSAMYLCASSLWTGGNSPLHFGNGTRLTVT.

This clone was seen only a few times. The chain links TRBV14 to TRBJ2-1, with 9 bases that match TRBD2. The CDR3 sequence is 16 residues long. The junction had 7 bases not matched to a gene; V was cut back by 7 bases and J by 0 bases. Germline CDR1 SGHDN, CDR2 FVKESK. CDR3 in amino acids: CASTPGLASSYNEQFF. The CDR3 DNA follows: TGTGCCAGCACGCCCGGACTAGCGAGCTCCTACAATGAGCAGTTCTTC.

This clone was detected a few times. Compared with germline, one end of the junction differs, possibly owing to a read error. The DNA for the CDR3 is TGTTCCAGCAGCTTCCCGACTAGCGGGAGGGACAAAGATACGCAGTATTTT. This gives the protein CSSSFPTSGRDKDTQYF. The chain employs TRBV7-9 and TRBJ2-3; 14 nucleotides match TRBD2. The CDR3 spans 17 residues. The germline V gene has CDR1 SEHNR and CDR2 FQNEAQ (reference sequence).

The chain links TRBV7-8 to TRBJ1-4; D is unresolved. Germline-derived CDR1 and CDR2 are SGHVS and FQNEAQ. With 4 bases removed from V and 8 bases from J, the gap between germline ends came to 17 bases. CDR3 length: 15 amino acids. CDR3 amino acids: CASSSVGSEGEKLFF. CDR3 DNA sequence: TGTGCCAGCAGCTCCGTCGGGAGCGAAGGGGAAAAACTGTTTTTT.

This clone was observed a handful of times. The chain links TRBV6-6 to TRBJ2-3; 7 bases map to TRBD2. The germline CDR1 and CDR2 sequences are MNHNY and SVGAGI (reference sequence). V shed 7 bases and J 5 bases; nucleotides not matched to a gene: 12. This CDR3 spans 15 amino acids. The CDR3 DNA reads TGTGCCAGCAATCGGGTCCGAGCGGGACGAGATACGCAGTATTTT. Its protein product is CASNRVRAGRDTQYF.

This rearrangement joins TRBV5-1 to TRBJ2-3; D remains unclear. The CDR3 is 15 residues long. The V and J ends lost 0 bases and 1 base respectively, with 9 bases between them. From germline, CDR1 is SGHRS and CDR2 YFSETQ. As DNA, the CDR3 is TGCGCCAGCAGCTTGGATTTCCGGGGCACAGATACGCAGTATTTT. Its protein is CASSLDFRGTDTQYF.

The chain joins TRBV11-2 to TRBJ2-5; weak D call: TRBD1 (6 bases). The DNA matches TRBJ2-7 better at its end, which makes the J call doubtful. Germline CDR1 SGHAT, CDR2 FQNNGV. The CDR3 is 14 residues long. The CDR3 region has the DNA TGTGCCAGCAGCTTAAACCCAGGGGTGACCGAGCAGTACTTC. Translating it yields CASSLNPGVTEQYF.